These 14 T cell receptor beta chains came from one sample sequenced in a study of cytomegalovirus exposure and HLA in healthy donors. PCR employed 60 Vbeta and 13 Jbeta primers. Using immunoSEQ multiplex PCR, the repertoire was profiled, and TCRdb retains in-frame clones only, with some absent. Among nearly 300,000 clones listed, 80% to 90% were seen once. The sample comprised PBMCs. These TCRs come from a man aged 40-49 years in good health and CMV-seropositive.

This clone was detected once. The chain uses TRBV7-2 and TRBJ2-3; 9 bases agree with TRBD2. This CDR3 spans 15 amino acids. CDR1 and CDR2 from the germline V gene are SGHTA and FQGNSA. V was clipped by 3 bases and J by 5 bases; unmatched bases: 6. The DNA of the CDR3 is TGTGCCAGCAGCTTGAGCGGGAGGCCGGGAGATACGCAGTATTTT. It yields the protein CASSLSGRPGDTQYF.

The V call is TRBV28, the J call TRBJ1-2; a possible D gene is TRBD1 (6 bases). Germline CDR1 MDHEN, CDR2 SYDVKM. The V and J ends lost 6 bases and 1 base respectively, with 21 bases between them. The CDR3 has 17 residues. The CDR3 nucleotides are TGTGCCAGCAGGCGATTCTCCCCGAGGACAGTTAACTATGGCTACACCTTC. It specifies CASRRFSPRTVNYGYTF.

This rearrangement joins TRBV7-8 to TRBJ1-2; 7 bases match TRBD1. The CDR3 contains 16 residues. J was trimmed by 1 base and V by 2 bases; bases with no gene match: 7. Germline CDR1 and CDR2: SGHVS and FQNEAQ. The CDR3 DNA follows: TGTGCCAGCAGCTTACAAACAGGGGCCTTTAACTATGGCTACACCTTC. It encodes CASSLQTGAFNYGYTF. Filled out from reference TRBV7-8 and TRBJ1-2, the complete variable domain reads GAGVSQSPRYKVAKRGQDVALRCDPISGHVSLFWYQQALGQGPEFLTYFQNEAQLDKSGLPSDRFFAERPEGSVSTLKIQRTQQEDSAVYLCASSLQTGAFNYGYTFGSGTRLTVV.

As regards this clone: The same CDR3 also results from other DNA sequences found in this sample. This chain links TRBV18 with TRBJ1-1; D is possibly TRBD1 (6 bases). This CDR3 has 14 amino acids. V was shortened by 1 base and J by 1 base, with 7 bases between the two germline ends. Germline-derived CDR1 and CDR2 are KGHSH and LQKENI. CDR3 nucleotide sequence: TGTGCCAGCTCACCACTGGACAGGAACACTGAAGCTTTCTTT. Amino acids: CASSPLDRNTEAFF.

J is TRBJ1-1 and V is TRBV7-8, with TRBD1 identical over 7 bases. Germline V gives CDR1 SGHVS, CDR2 FQNEAQ. V lost 2 bases, J lost 1 base, and 4 bases stayed unmatched. The CDR3 contains 15 residues. CDR3 sequence (DNA): TGTGCCAGCAGCTTACCGGGACAGCCGAACACTGAAGCTTTCTTT. Translated: CASSLPGQPNTEAFF.

The rearrangement joins TRBV5-6 to TRBJ2-1; D uncertain. Trimming pared 2 bases from V and 5 bases from J, leaving 11 bases between. Germline V gene data show CDR1 as SGHDT and CDR2 as YYEEEE. The CDR3 totals 14 residues. DNA of the CDR3: TGTGCCAGCAGCTTTGCACTACCCCACAATGAGCAGTTCTTC. Translation gives CASSFALPHNEQFF.

This chain joins TRBV19 and TRBJ2-2; 7 bases are shared with TRBD1. In germline, CDR1 is LNHDA, CDR2 SQIVND (reference sequence). The CDR3 spans 15 residues. With 3 bases clipped from V and 4 bases from J, the junction kept 5 bases outside the gene matches. The CDR3 DNA sequence: TGTGCCAGTAGTATTGAGACAGGGTTCACCGGGGAGCTGTTTTTT. Its protein product is CASSIETGFTGELFF.

The rearrangement uses TRBV7-8 and TRBJ1-5, with 9 bases aligning to TRBD1. The V gene end was trimmed by 3 bases and the J gene end by 2 bases; junction bases not matched to a gene: 2. The germline V gene encodes CDR1 SGHVS and CDR2 FQNEAQ. The CDR3 consists of 15 residues. CDR3 residues: CASSLDRGGNQPQHF. DNA for the CDR3: TGTGCCAGCAGCTTGGACAGGGGAGGCAATCAGCCCCAGCATTTT.

The rearrangement joins TRBV11-3 to TRBJ1-3; 10 bases match TRBD1. The CDR3 length is 15 residues. The ends lost 4 bases at V and 3 bases at J; junction bases unmatched: 3. The V gene's germline CDR1 is SGHNT and CDR2 YENEEA. The CDR3 loop is CASSSGQGLGNTIYF. The CDR3 coding sequence is TGTGCCAGCAGCTCGGGACAGGGGCTTGGAAACACCATATATTTT.

The V gene is TRBV5-1, the J gene TRBJ1-1, with D uncertain. Trimming took 5 bases from V and 4 from J, leaving 18 bases between them. CDR3 length: 15 amino acids. Germline CDR1 is SGHRS and CDR2 is YFSETQ. The CDR3 bases are TGCGCCAGCAGGCCGTCGGTAGTGAGTAGCACTGAAGCTTTCTTT. This translates into CASRPSVVSSTEAFF. Drawing the rest from reference TRBV5-1 and TRBJ1-1, the complete variable domain is KAGVTQTPRYLIKTRGQQVTLSCSPISGHRSVSWYQQTPGQGLQFLFEYFSETQRNKGNFPGRFSGRQFSNSRSEMNVSTLELGDSALYLCASRPSVVSSTEAFFGQGTRLTVV.

V gene TRBV6-4 combines with J gene TRBJ1-3; possibly TRBD1 for D (5 bases). This CDR3 is 15 amino acids long. The V end was cut by 6 bases, the J end by 3 bases, with 15 bases between. CDR1 MRHNA and CDR2 SNTAGT come from the germline V gene. The CDR3 reads CASSRDQGSGNTIYF. The CDR3 nucleotides read TGTGCCAGCAGCCGAGACCAGGGAAGTGGAAACACCATATATTTT.

The chain employs TRBV6-1 and TRBJ2-7; TRBD1 matches 10 bases. This CDR3 is built from 14 residues. J gave up 5 bases and V 10 bases, and 11 bases lay outside the gene matches. Germline V gene data show CDR1 as MNHNS and CDR2 as SASEGT. The CDR3 DNA reads as TGTGCCACCCAAACCGGGACAGGGGTGGACGAGCAGTACTTC. It specifies CATQTGTGVDEQYF.

This clone has only one observation. The chain employs TRBV9 and TRBJ1-2; tentatively, D is TRBD1 (5 bases). Trimming took 4 bases from V and 3 from J, leaving 16 bases between them. Germline V gene sequence: CDR1 SGDLS, CDR2 YYNGEE. There are 15 residues in the CDR3. The CDR3 sequence is CASSPREGSYYGYTF. The CDR3 DNA sequence: TGTGCCAGCAGCCCCCGGGAGGGGTCCTACTATGGCTACACCTTC.

The gene calls are TRBV6-1 and TRBJ1-3; the D gene is possibly TRBD1 (6 bases). Germline CDR1 MNHNS, CDR2 SASEGT. This CDR3 has 15 amino acids. V lost 5 bases and J lost 0, with 11 bases in between. CDR3 in amino acids: CASSSGQTSGNTIYF. The CDR3 nucleotides are TGTGCCAGCAGTAGTGGACAGACCTCTGGAAACACCATATATTTT.